This T cell receptor beta chain was sequenced during a study of regulatory T cells in long-lasting Graves disease. Study findings and constraints: The study found TRBV28, TRBJ1-2 and TRBJ2-5 favored in persistent disease.

Time point in this sample: persistent/refractory GD, antithyroid drugs over 5 years with positive TRAb. The TCR library was prepared using RNA isolated from PBMCs. The table lists this clonotype with many counts. Its target is unknown. V lost 7 bases to trimming and J lost 2 bases, with 9 bases between them. CDR1 and CDR2 from the germline V gene are MNHNS and SASEGT. This CDR3 comprises 13 residues. TCR beta libraries were built with iRepertoire HTBI primers and Arm-PCR of CDR3 regions. Each CDR3 protein gets one entry after TCRdb re-called the multiplex PCR reads with MiXCR. In the table there are almost 350,000 distinct CDR3 sequences, around 20% of which are singletons.

The V call is TRBV6-1, the J call TRBJ1-5; D remains unclear. The source of this sequence is a female donor with Graves disease. The sample in question was peripheral blood mononuclear cells (PBMCs), obtained when the disease was refractory, from a patient treated with antithyroid drugs. The chain's CDR3 is CASTDSGNQPQHF. CDR3 sequence (DNA): TGTGCCAGCACCGACTCGGGCAATCAGCCCCAGCATTTT.